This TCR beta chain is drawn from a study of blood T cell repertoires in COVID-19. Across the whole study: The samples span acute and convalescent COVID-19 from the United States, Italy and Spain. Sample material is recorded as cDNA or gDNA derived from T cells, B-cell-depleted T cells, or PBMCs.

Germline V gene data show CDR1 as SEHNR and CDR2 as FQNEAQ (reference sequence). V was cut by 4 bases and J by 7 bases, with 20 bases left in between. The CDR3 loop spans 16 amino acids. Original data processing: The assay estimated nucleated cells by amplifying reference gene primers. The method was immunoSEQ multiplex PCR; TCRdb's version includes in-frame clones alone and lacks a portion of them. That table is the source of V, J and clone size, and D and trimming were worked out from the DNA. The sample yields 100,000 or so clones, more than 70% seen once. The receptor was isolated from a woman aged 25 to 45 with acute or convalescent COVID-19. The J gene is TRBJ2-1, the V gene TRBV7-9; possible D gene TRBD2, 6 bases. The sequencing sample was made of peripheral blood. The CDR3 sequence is CASSSGGGIGGNEQFF. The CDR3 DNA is TGTGCCAGCAGCTCAGGTGGGGGGATTGGAGGGAATGAGCAGTTCTTC.